The clone carrying this TCR beta chain was detected many times. One entry per CDR3 protein, called by TCRdb with MiXCR from the RACE reads. The table records around 380,000 distinct CDR3 sequences, about 4.8% of them present only once. Regarding time point: patch test 1, 2 weeks after DPC sensitization. Treatment noted: therapeutic diphenylcyclopropenone sensitization with weekly scalp DPC. The V gene lost 5 bases and the J gene lost 8 bases, with 15 bases spanning the gap. Germline V lookup: CDR1 GTSNPN, CDR2 SVGIG (reference sequence). The CDR3 length is 13 residues. This specimen comes from a study of human T cells and chemical hapten exposure.

The input for sequencing was whole blood, taken in connection with sensitization to the hapten diphenylcyclopropenone (DPC). The V gene is TRBV30, the J gene TRBJ1-4; D remains ambiguous. The sequence came from a woman between 45 and 60 years old with alopecia areata. Some clones in this sample may be carry-over from other donors' samples. As DNA, the CDR3 is TGTGCCTGGGACTTCCCGGGAGGGGAAAAACTGTTTTTT. Translated, it gives CAWDFPGGEKLFF.